These T cell receptor beta chains were read from a single sample in a study of CD8 T cells in ankylosing spondylitis. Using its own MiXCR run on the 5' RACE reads, TCRdb lists one record per CDR3 protein. Here the sample spans about 360,000 distinct CDR3 sequences, roughly 22% being singletons. Specimen: blood, either unsorted or a sorted T cell fraction (not recorded which). These receptors were obtained from a male donor with ankylosing spondylitis or in good health (not recorded which). Each CDR3 is given with its conserved first and last residue. D genes are given only for firm matches. The size entry is marked missing in some rows and otherwise reads once, few, many or a size class.

clone_size j_call v_call d_call cdr3_aa cdr3_nt
few TRBJ2-1 TRBV5-1 TRBD1 CASSSTGVAFNEQFF TGCGCCAGCAGCTCAACAGGGGTGGCGTTCAATGAGCAGTTCTTC
. TRBJ2-3 TRBV28 TRBD2 CASSSPIGLAGGPDTQYF TGTGCCAGCAGTTCCCCCATCGGTCTAGCGGGGGGGCCGGATACGCAGTATTTT
few TRBJ2-1 TRBV3-1 . CASSQVDPGYNEQFF TGTGCCAGCAGCCAAGTCGATCCGGGTTACAATGAGCAGTTCTTC
. TRBJ2-3 TRBV7-2 TRBD2 CASSLATLLATDTQYF TGTGCCAGCAGCTTAGCGACCTTACTAGCGACAGATACGCAGTATTTT
few TRBJ2-3 TRBV11-2 TRBD2 CASSLERGGPGTQYF TGTGCCAGCAGCTTAGAGCGGGGGGGGCCCGGTACGCAGTATTTT
. TRBJ1-2 TRBV7-9 . CASSLGSTFDGYTF TGTGCCAGCAGCTTAGGGTCGACATTCGATGGCTACACCTTC
few TRBJ2-7 TRBV29-1 TRBD2 CSVALSGGHTQQYF TGCAGCGTAGCCCTTAGCGGGGGCCATACACAGCAGTACTTC
. TRBJ1-4 TRBV12-3/TRBV12-4 . CASSLRRWAEKLFF TGTGCCAGCAGTTTACGCAGGTGGGCTGAAAAACTGTTTTTT
. TRBJ2-3 TRBV10-3 TRBD1 CAISALTGDVSTDTQYF TGTGCCATCAGTGCCCTCACAGGGGATGTTAGCACAGATACGCAGTATTTT
. TRBJ2-5 TRBV11-2 TRBD2 CASSLELAGGAQYF TGTGCCAGCAGCTTAGAACTAGCGGGGGGGGCCCAGTACTTC
. TRBJ2-3 TRBV10-3 . CAISVSPTASTDTQYF TGTGCCATCAGTGTTAGCCCGACAGCTAGCACAGATACGCAGTATTTT
. TRBJ2-5 TRBV12-3/TRBV12-4 TRBD2 CASSPRLAGEQETQYF TGTGCCAGCAGCCCCCGACTAGCGGGGGAACAAGAGACCCAGTACTTC
. TRBJ1-1 TRBV12-3/TRBV12-4 . CASTQEPNTEAFF TGTGCCAGCACCCAGGAACCTAACACTGAAGCTTTCTTT
. TRBJ1-4 TRBV6-5 . CASSSDFQIHNEKLFF TGTGCCAGCAGTTCCGACTTTCAGATCCATAATGAAAAACTGTTTTTT
. TRBJ1-4 TRBV29-1 . CSVKSPATNEKLFF TGCAGCGTTAAATCGCCCGCAACTAATGAAAAACTGTTTTTT
. TRBJ2-1 TRBV6-1 . CASSLSQPYNEQFF TGTGCCAGCAGTCTCTCCCAACCCTACAATGAGCAGTTCTTC
once TRBJ2-1 TRBV19 TRBD2 CASSIVLRSWGTSGGARDEQFF TGTGCCAGTAGTATAGTCCTCCGGAGTTGGGGGACTAGCGGGGGGGCCAGGGATGAGCAGTTCTTC
few TRBJ2-1 TRBV11-2 . CASSLGRDLPYNEQFF TGTGCCAGCAGCTTAGGTCGGGACCTGCCCTACAATGAGCAGTTCTTC
. TRBJ2-7 TRBV28 TRBD2 CASSAGGANEQYF TGTGCCAGCAGTGCCGGGGGGGCCAACGAGCAGTACTTC
. TRBJ2-7 TRBV19 . CASSMQLGTSYEQYF TGTGCCAGTAGTATGCAACTGGGCACTTCCTACGAGCAGTACTTC
few TRBJ2-5 TRBV7-9 . CASSSLVIQGETQYF TGTGCCAGCAGCTCCTTGGTAATACAAGGAGAGACCCAGTACTTC
. TRBJ2-1 TRBV11-2 TRBD1 CASSRTRQGYNEQFF TGTGCCAGCAGCCGGACAAGACAGGGTTACAATGAGCAGTTCTTC
many TRBJ2-1 TRBV7-9 . CASSLGDNEQFF TGTGCCAGCAGTTTAGGGGACAATGAGCAGTTCTTC
few TRBJ2-3 TRBV29-1 TRBD2 CSAAPGLATDTQYF TGCAGCGCCGCACCGGGACTAGCAACAGATACGCAGTATTTT
. TRBJ2-2 TRBV27 . CASQEGAGELFF TGTGCCAGTCAAGAGGGGGCCGGGGAGCTGTTTTTT
. TRBJ2-1 TRBV7-8 . CASSTGIIESGEQFF TGTGCCAGCAGCACGGGAATCATCGAAAGCGGTGAGCAGTTCTTC
few TRBJ2-3 TRBV28 . CASSLKRTSLETDTQYF TGTGCCAGCAGTTTAAAGCGGACATCCTTGGAGACAGATACGCAGTATTTT
. TRBJ2-7 TRBV10-3 TRBD1 CATGQGSYEQYF TGTGCCACCGGACAGGGATCCTACGAGCAGTACTTC
. TRBJ2-1 TRBV2 TRBD2 CASNGLAGGSSYNEQFF TGTGCCAGCAATGGACTAGCGGGGGGGAGCTCCTACAATGAGCAGTTCTTC
few TRBJ1-4 TRBV9 . CASGEASGEKLFF TGTGCCAGCGGCGAGGCGAGCGGCGAAAAACTGTTTTTT
. TRBJ2-1 TRBV29-1 TRBD2 CSAPAGGNEQFF TGCAGCGCACCCGCGGGGGGGAATGAGCAGTTCTTC
. TRBJ2-5 TRBV15 . CATSREGASETQYF TGTGCCACCAGCAGAGAGGGGGCGAGCGAGACCCAGTACTTC
few TRBJ2-5 TRBV29-1 TRBD2 CSVEDLGDYRRQETQYF TGCAGCGTTGAAGATCTGGGGGACTACCGACGGCAAGAGACCCAGTACTTC
many TRBJ2-1 TRBV5-1 . CASNEQFF TGCGCCAGCAATGAGCAGTTCTTC
few TRBJ1-6 TRBV6-1 TRBD1 CASSEWAGQASPLHF TGTGCCAGCAGTGAATGGGCAGGACAGGCTTCACCCCTCCACTTT
few TRBJ2-5 TRBV21-1 . CASSKEFIQYF TGTGCCAGCAGCAAAGAGTTTATCCAGTACTTC
few TRBJ1-4 TRBV4-1 . CASSQGPGLNEKLFF TGCGCCAGCAGCCAAGGTCCCGGGTTAAATGAAAAACTGTTTTTT
many TRBJ2-1 TRBV20-1 . CSASGTGYNEQFF TGCAGTGCTAGTGGTACGGGTTACAATGAGCAGTTCTTC
. TRBJ2-7 TRBV20-1 TRBD1 CSARDSGQGPYEQYF TGCAGTGCTAGAGATTCCGGACAGGGACCCTACGAGCAGTACTTC
. TRBJ2-7 TRBV7-9 TRBD1 CAGQQGGYEQYF TGTGCCGGTCAACAGGGGGGCTACGAGCAGTACTTC
once TRBJ2-3 TRBV7-8 . CASSLHPQPSDTQYF TGTGCCAGCAGCTTACACCCCCAGCCGTCAGATACGCAGTATTTT
once TRBJ2-5 TRBV19 . CASSIEGLDQETQYF TGTGCCAGTAGTATAGAAGGACTGGACCAAGAGACCCAGTACTTC
. TRBJ2-7 TRBV6-5 . CASGWRGIYEQYF TGTGCCAGCGGTTGGCGCGGCATCTACGAGCAGTACTTC
few TRBJ2-7 TRBV28 . CASSWVLSGGAYEQYF TGTGCCAGCAGTTGGGTCCTCTCAGGAGGAGCCTACGAGCAGTACTTC
. TRBJ1-1 TRBV29-1 . CSTAGTRGTEAFF TGCAGCACGGCGGGAACCCGGGGGACTGAAGCTTTCTTT
. TRBJ2-2 TRBV5-6 . CASSFPGAGELFF TGTGCCAGCAGCTTTCCAGGGGCCGGGGAGCTGTTTTTT
. TRBJ2-3 TRBV28 . CASSPISSSDTQYF TGTGCCAGCAGTCCCATATCCTCCTCGGACACGCAGTATTTT
. TRBJ2-1 TRBV5-5 TRBD1 CASSFSGGVDNEQFF TGTGCCAGCAGCTTCTCAGGGGGCGTCGACAATGAGCAGTTCTTC